A single sample is the source of the 7 T cell receptor beta chains below, sequenced in a study of T cells expressing NK-cell markers. TCRdb reanalyzed the 5' RACE reads and collapses them to one entry per CDR3 protein, without DNA. This sample's table has 250,000 to 300,000 distinct CDR3 sequences. Sequencing used blood T cells: a sorted CD56 or NKG2C T cell subset, CD4+ or CD8+ T cells, or bulk PBMC T cells (not recorded which). These receptors originate from a man aged 18 to 29 in good health.

The genes are TRBV5-4 and TRBJ1-2; there is no DNA to check the TCRdb D call of TRBD1. Germline V gene sequence: CDR1 SGHNT, CDR2 YYREEE (reference sequence). The CDR3 has 14 residues. CDR3 sequence: CASSWDSLLYGYTF.

The V call is TRBV5-6, the J call TRBJ2-2. CDR3 length: 13 amino acids. Per germline, CDR1 SGHDT and CDR2 YYEEEE. CDR3 loop: CASSLSLGGELFF.

V and J are TRBV11-3 and TRBJ2-3. CDR1 and CDR2 from the germline V gene are SGHNT and YENEEA. The CDR3 is 13 residues long. CDR3 in amino acids: CASSLAFSDTQYF.

This chain connects TRBV12-3 or TRBV12-4 to TRBJ2-2; TCRdb's D call of TRBD1 is untestable without DNA. The CDR3 consists of 17 residues. The CDR3: CASSSFRTGVNTGELFF.

The chain carries TRBV20-1 and TRBJ2-3; no DNA is available, so the TRBD2 call from TCRdb remains unchecked. The CDR3 length is 13 residues. Germline V gene sequence: CDR1 DFQATT, CDR2 SNEGSKA (reference sequence). CDR3 loop: CSASGLEADTQYF.

The rearrangement links TRBV18 to TRBJ2-2; as DNA is missing, the TRBD1 call by TCRdb cannot be tested. The CDR3 runs 20 residues. Germline lookup yields CDR1 KGHSH and CDR2 LQKENI. This chain's CDR3 is CASSPDQTYRGTGVYGELFF.

The chain carries TRBV11-2 and TRBJ2-6; as DNA is missing, the TRBD2 call by TCRdb cannot be tested. Per germline, CDR1 SGHAT and CDR2 FQNNGV. The CDR3 covers 14 residues. The CDR3 loop is CASSRTSGANVLTF.